These 28 T cell receptor beta chains came from one sample sequenced in a study of blood T cell repertoires in COVID-19. The assay was immunoSEQ multiplex PCR, and TCRdb's table has in-frame clones only and misses some. The sample includes 380,000 or so clones, 70% to 90% seen only once; the top ten take 0.95% to 1.5%. The source material was peripheral blood. All receptors derive from a man between 35 and 55 years old with acute or convalescent COVID-19.

The chain is built from TRBV6-2 or TRBV6-3 and TRBJ2-3; 12 nucleotides match TRBD2. The CDR3 is 16 amino acids. The germline V gene encodes CDR1 MNHEY and CDR2 SVGEGT. V shed 5 bases, J shed 4 bases, and the junction held 7 bases outside the gene matches. The CDR3 DNA sequence: TGTGCCAGCAGTCCCAGCCTAGCGGGGGGGCCAGATACGCAGTATTTT. Its protein is CASSPSLAGGPDTQYF.

The chain has TRBV14 and TRBJ2-3, with TRBD2 identical over 7 bases. CDR1 is SGHDN and CDR2 is FVKESK in the germline V gene. This CDR3 spans 15 amino acids. The V gene end was trimmed by 1 base and the J gene end by 0 bases; junction bases not matched to a gene: 1. CDR3 amino acids: CASSQGGGSTDTQYF. The CDR3 DNA reads as TGTGCCAGCAGCCAAGGCGGGGGAAGCACAGATACGCAGTATTTT.

This chain joins TRBV19 and TRBJ2-5, with 9 bases lining up with TRBD1. This CDR3 region has 15 residues. The germline V gene encodes CDR1 LNHDA and CDR2 SQIVND (reference sequence). J gave up 5 bases and V 5 bases, and 9 bases lay outside the gene matches. CDR3 protein: CASSQQGASGETQYF. CDR3 DNA sequence: TGTGCCAGTAGTCAACAGGGGGCTTCGGGGGAGACCCAGTACTTC.

Written as DNA, the CDR3 is TGTGCCAGCAGCTTAGCCAGGGTTGGCACTGAAGCTTTCTTT. Encoded protein: CASSLARVGTEAFF. The chain combines TRBV11-2 with TRBJ1-1, with D maybe TRBD1 (5 bases). This CDR3 has 14 amino acids. Per germline, CDR1 SGHAT and CDR2 FQNNGV. Between the trimmed V and J ends, which lost 1 base and 4 bases, there was a span of 10 bases. Drawing the rest from reference TRBV11-2 and TRBJ1-1, the complete variable domain is EAGVAQSPRYKIIEKRQSVAFWCNPISGHATLYWYQQILGQGPKLLIQFQNNGVVDDSQLPKDRFSAERLKGVDSTLKIQPAKLEDSAVYLCASSLARVGTEAFFGQGTRLTVV.

The rearrangement joins TRBV4-1 to TRBJ1-2, with 9 bases aligning to TRBD1. Per germline, CDR1 MGHRA and CDR2 YSYEKL. This CDR3 contains 15 residues. V lost 1 base and J lost 8; bases outside the gene matches: 8. The CDR3 region has the DNA TGCGCCAGCAGCCAAGGCCCACAGGGGGCAGAAGGCTACACCTTC. Translating gives CASSQGPQGAEGYTF.

The V gene is TRBV6-5, the J gene TRBJ2-5; a possible D gene is TRBD2 (6 bases). The germline V gene encodes CDR1 MNHEY and CDR2 SVGAGI. This CDR3 is 16 amino acids long. Deletions cut 1 base from V and 0 bases from J, with 12 bases between. CDR3 amino acids: CASSYLGGGYQETQYF. The CDR3 DNA reads as TGTGCCAGCAGTTACTTGGGAGGCGGGTACCAAGAGACCCAGTACTTC.

This chain links TRBV6-1 with TRBJ1-6; 8 bases agree with TRBD1. The junction had 8 bases not matched to a gene; V was cut back by 3 bases and J by 7 bases. Germline V gene lookup returns CDR1 MNHNS and CDR2 SASEGT. The CDR3 consists of 16 residues. CDR3 sequence (DNA): TGTGCCAGCAGTGACCCCCCCCGGACAGGGAATTCACCCCTCCACTTT. Translation: CASSDPPRTGNSPLHF.

This rearrangement joins TRBV7-2 to TRBJ2-3, with 9 bases identical to TRBD1. CDR3 length equals 14 residues. The V segment lost 5 bases and the J segment 8 bases; nucleotides outside the gene matches: 8. Germline CDR1 reads SGHTA; CDR2 reads FQGNSA. The DNA of the CDR3 is TGTGCCAGCAGCGCGTCACAGGGGGCCGGTACGCAGTATTTT. This gives the protein CASSASQGAGTQYF. The full variable domain, rest sourced from reference TRBV7-2 and TRBJ2-3, is GAGVSQSPSNKVTEKGKDVELRCDPISGHTALYWYRQSLGQGLEFLIYFQGNSAPDKSGLPSDRFSAERTGGSVSTLTIQRTQQEDSAVYLCASSASQGAGTQYFGPGTRLTVL.

The chain joins TRBV18 to TRBJ1-1, with D possibly matching TRBD1 (5 bases). V was clipped by 5 bases and J by 0 bases, with 10 bases between them. CDR1 and CDR2 (germline): KGHSH, LQKENI. There are 14 residues in the CDR3. The CDR3 protein is CASSSRDLNTEAFF. The CDR3 nucleotides read TGTGCCAGCTCATCTCGGGACTTGAACACTGAAGCTTTCTTT.

The chain recombines TRBV11-2 with TRBJ2-7, with D perhaps TRBD1 (5 bases). CDR1 and CDR2 (germline): SGHAT, FQNNGV. Trimming stripped 5 bases from V and 4 bases from J, with 21 bases between. CDR3 length: 16 residues. The CDR3 here is CASSNKKGVVWYEQYF. As DNA, the CDR3 is TGTGCCAGCAGCAATAAGAAAGGGGTGGTATGGTACGAGCAGTACTTC. The variable domain in full, with the rest retrieved from reference TRBV11-2 and TRBJ2-7, is EAGVAQSPRYKIIEKRQSVAFWCNPISGHATLYWYQQILGQGPKLLIQFQNNGVVDDSQLPKDRFSAERLKGVDSTLKIQPAKLEDSAVYLCASSNKKGVVWYEQYFGPGTRLTVT.

This rearrangement joins TRBV7-3 to TRBJ2-1; TRBD2 matches 12 bases. This CDR3 region has 17 residues. V was clipped by 4 bases and J by 1 base; unmatched bases: 5. CDR1 and CDR2 from the germline V gene are SGHTA and FQGTGA. CDR3 coding DNA: TGTGCCAGCAGCTCAAGAGGACTAGCGGGATCCTACAATGAGCAGTTCTTC. Its translation is CASSSRGLAGSYNEQFF.

The rearrangement uses TRBV29-1 and TRBJ1-5, with a tentative D call TRBD1 (5 bases). The CDR3 has 10 residues. CDR1 and CDR2 (germline): SQVTM, ANQGSEA. CDR3 sequence: CRGGPQPQHF. The CDR3 bases are TGCAGGGGGGGACCTCAGCCCCAGCATTTT.

This chain links TRBV3-1 (or the pseudogene TRBV3-2) with TRBJ2-1; 12 positions agree with TRBD1. The CDR3 extends over 16 amino acids. The germline V gene has CDR1 LGHDT and CDR2 YNNKEL (reference sequence). Trimming took 2 bases from V and 4 from J; bases not matched to a gene: 3. CDR3 loop: CASSQRGQGAYNEQFF. The DNA of the CDR3 is TGTGCCAGCAGCCAAAGGGGACAGGGGGCTTACAATGAGCAGTTCTTC.

V and J are TRBV2 and TRBJ2-7; 7 nucleotides align to TRBD2. After removal of 2 bases from V and 1 base from J, the junction contained 5 bases not matched to a gene. The CDR3 sequence is 15 residues long. From germline, CDR1 is SNHLY and CDR2 FYNNEI. CDR3 coding DNA: TGTGCCAGCAGTGAACGAGGGGACTATTCCTACGAGCAGTACTTC. Translated, it gives CASSERGDYSYEQYF.

The V call is TRBV9, the J call TRBJ1-6, with D unresolved. The CDR3 has 15 amino acids. The germline gives CDR1 SGDLS, CDR2 YYNGEE. The V end was cut by 4 bases, the J end by 7 bases, with 15 bases between. In DNA form, the CDR3 reads TGTGCCAGCAGCACCGGACCTCGGGGAAATTCACCCCTCCACTTT. Amino acid sequence: CASSTGPRGNSPLHF.

V is TRBV18 and J is TRBJ2-3; 7 bases are shared with TRBD1. Trimming at V came to 0 bases and at J to 0 bases, leaving 3 bases not matched to a gene. The CDR3 runs to 16 residues. CDR1 and CDR2 (germline): KGHSH, LQKENI. The CDR3 here is CASSPPDRSSTDTQYF. The CDR3 nucleotides are TGTGCCAGCTCACCACCGGACAGGTCCAGCACAGATACGCAGTATTTT.

The rearrangement links TRBV5-1 to TRBJ2-5; 8 bases line up with TRBD2. With V trimmed by 0 bases and J by 2 bases, 6 bases remained unmatched. Germline CDR1 and CDR2: SGHRS and YFSETQ. The length of the CDR3 is 16 residues. In DNA, the CDR3 is TGCGCCAGCAGCTTGGGACTAGCGCGAGCACAAGAGACCCAGTACTTC. Its translation: CASSLGLARAQETQYF.

V usage is TRBV27 and J usage is TRBJ1-4, with 7 nucleotides matching TRBD1. V gave up 5 bases and J gave up 6 bases; unmatched junction bases: 9. Germline V CDR1 and CDR2: MNHEY, SMNVEV (reference sequence). The CDR3 sequence is 15 residues long. The CDR3 DNA follows: TGTGCCAGCAGTACAACAGGGGTGATGTATGAAAAACTGTTTTTT. Amino acid sequence: CASSTTGVMYEKLFF.

The sample holds a few counts of this clone. The chain carries TRBV2 and TRBJ2-1, with TRBD2 matching 11 bases. V shed 4 bases, J shed 10 bases, and the junction held 6 bases outside the gene matches. The CDR3 contains 14 residues. Germline CDR1 reads SNHLY; CDR2 reads FYNNEI. The CDR3 spells CASSVSGGAREQFF. CDR3 nucleotide sequence: TGTGCCAGCAGTGTTAGCGGGGGGGCTCGCGAGCAGTTCTTC.

The chain links TRBV28 to TRBJ1-4; 7 nucleotides agree with TRBD1. The V gene end was trimmed by 7 bases and the J gene end by 8 bases; junction bases not matched to a gene: 10. Looked up from germline, CDR1 is MDHEN and CDR2 is SYDVKM. CDR3 length: 14 residues. CDR3 amino acids: CASTQDREVEKLFF. The DNA of the CDR3 is TGTGCCAGCACTCAAGACAGGGAGGTAGAAAAACTGTTTTTT.

The chain uses TRBV2 and TRBJ1-5; 9 bases agree with TRBD1. CDR1 is SNHLY, CDR2 FYNNEI, per germline. The CDR3 has 14 amino acids. The V and J ends lost 6 bases and 7 bases, in that order; junction bases with no gene match: 7. For the CDR3, the DNA is TGTGCCAGCAGCTCGGACAGGGGAACCCAGCCCCAGCATTTT. It yields the protein CASSSDRGTQPQHF.

The V call is TRBV5-5, the J call TRBJ2-2; no reliable D call. Per the germline V gene, CDR1 is SGHKS and CDR2 is YYEKEE (reference sequence). V shed 2 bases and J shed 3 bases, with 5 bases lying between them. This CDR3 is built from 13 residues. DNA for the CDR3: TGTGCCAGCAGCTTAGACTACACCGGGGAGCTGTTTTTT. This gives the protein CASSLDYTGELFF.

V and J are TRBV5-1 and TRBJ2-1; possibly TRBD1 for D (5 bases). V lost 4 bases, J lost 4 bases, and 12 bases lay in between. Germline lookup yields CDR1 SGHRS and CDR2 YFSETQ. The CDR3 runs to 14 residues. The CDR3, as DNA: TGCGCCAGCAGCCCCCCTCGACAGTACAATGAGCAGTTCTTC. It yields the protein CASSPPRQYNEQFF.

The genes are TRBV7-9 and TRBJ1-4; D not resolved. The V gene lost 2 bases and the J gene lost 3 bases, with 7 bases spanning the gap. Germline CDR1 reads SEHNR; CDR2 reads FQNEAQ (reference sequence). This CDR3 spans 14 amino acids. The DNA of the CDR3 is TGTGCCAGCAGCTTAAGAGGATCTAATGAAAAACTGTTTTTT. This gives the protein CASSLRGSNEKLFF.

V and J are TRBV5-1 and TRBJ1-2, with a tentative D call TRBD1 (5 bases). Looked up from germline, CDR1 is SGHRS and CDR2 is YFSETQ. This CDR3 region has 14 residues. The V gene lost 5 bases and the J gene lost 8 bases, with 19 bases spanning the gap. CDR3 coding DNA: TGCGCCAGCAGTCGTGAAGGGGTTGAAGGAGGCTACACCTTC. Translated, it gives CASSREGVEGGYTF. The variable domain in full, completed from reference TRBV5-1 and TRBJ1-2, reads KAGVTQTPRYLIKTRGQQVTLSCSPISGHRSVSWYQQTPGQGLQFLFEYFSETQRNKGNFPGRFSGRQFSNSRSEMNVSTLELGDSALYLCASSREGVEGGYTFGSGTRLTVV.

This chain links TRBV6-1 with TRBJ2-7; weak D call: TRBD1 (5 bases). The germline V and J ends were trimmed by 2 bases and 4 bases, with 12 bases remaining between them. CDR1 and CDR2 (germline): MNHNS, SASEGT. This CDR3 region has 14 residues. CDR3 sequence reads: CASSEFRTIYEQYF. The CDR3 DNA sequence: TGTGCCAGCAGTGAATTTCGGACAATATACGAGCAGTACTTC.

The chain is built from TRBV6-1 and TRBJ1-4, with 10 bases identical to TRBD1. CDR1 and CDR2 (germline): MNHNS, SASEGT. Trimming took 1 base from V and 5 from J; bases not matched to a gene: 1. This CDR3 contains 15 residues. The DNA for the CDR3 is TGTGCCAGCAGTGAAGTGACAGGGGGCAATGAAAAACTGTTTTTT. Protein product: CASSEVTGGNEKLFF.

As concerns this clone: This CDR3 is also generated by other DNA sequences in the sample. The chain is built from TRBV19 and TRBJ1-1; 9 nucleotides align to TRBD1. The CDR3 loop spans 14 amino acids. V lost 3 bases to trimming and J lost 4 bases; unmatched junction nucleotides: 3. The germline V gene encodes CDR1 LNHDA and CDR2 SQIVND (reference sequence). This CDR3 reads CASSIGQGTTEAFF. In nucleotides, the CDR3 is TGTGCCAGTAGTATCGGACAGGGGACCACTGAAGCTTTCTTT.